Listed below are T cell receptor beta chains from one sample, sequenced in a study of CD8+ T cells in alopecia areata. Method: immunoSEQ multiplex PCR; TCRdb's copy keeps in-frame clones and lacks some. The table shows approximately 140,000 clones, with roughly 80% occurring only once. Source: CD8+ T cells sorted from blood, taken at week 4, from a patient treated with tofacitinib. The source of these receptors is a human donor with alopecia areata. Both conserved end residues are part of each CDR3. D genes are given only for firm matches. Size is stated for part of the rows, as once, few or many counts, or as a class when the clone is expanded.

V gene: TRBV27; clone size: -; D gene: -; J gene: TRBJ2-2; CDR3 DNA: TGTGCCAGCAGTTTGTCCATGGACACCGGGGAGCTGTTTTTT; CDR3 protein: CASSLSMDTGELFF
V gene: TRBV6-5; clone size: -; D gene: -; J gene: TRBJ2-2; CDR3 DNA: TGTGCCAGCAGTTACTCGGGTTACGGGGAGCTGTTTTTT; CDR3 protein: CASSYSGYGELFF
V gene: TRBV30; clone size: -; D gene: TRBD2; J gene: TRBJ2-7; CDR3 DNA: TGTGCCTGGAGCTCGTCTAGCGGCTACGAGCAGTACTTC; CDR3 protein: CAWSSSSGYEQYF
V gene: TRBV6-5; clone size: few; D gene: -; J gene: TRBJ2-1; CDR3 DNA: TGTGCCAGCACTCCGGGGTTTGACTCCTACAATGAGCAGTTCTTC; CDR3 protein: CASTPGFDSYNEQFF
V gene: TRBV6-5; clone size: few; D gene: -; J gene: TRBJ2-7; CDR3 DNA: TGTGCCAGCAGTTATCGACCGGGGACCCAGGAGCAGTACTTC; CDR3 protein: CASSYRPGTQEQYF
V gene: TRBV6-6; clone size: -; D gene: -; J gene: TRBJ1-1; CDR3 DNA: TGTGCCAGCAGTGAGACGGGGGGCGCATCTGAAGCTTTCTTT; CDR3 protein: CASSETGGASEAFF
V gene: TRBV12-5; clone size: -; D gene: TRBD2; J gene: TRBJ2-5; CDR3 DNA: TGTGCTAGTGGTTTGTACCTAGCGGGAGAGTACCAAGAGACCCAGTACTTC; CDR3 protein: CASGLYLAGEYQETQYF
V gene: TRBV7-2; clone size: -; D gene: -; J gene: TRBJ1-6; CDR3 DNA: TGTGCCAGCAGCTCCCTCGACCTTAATTCACCCCTCCACTTT; CDR3 protein: CASSSLDLNSPLHF
V gene: TRBV14; clone size: -; D gene: -; J gene: TRBJ2-3; CDR3 DNA: TGTGCCAGCAGCCAAGCGCTAGCAAGGGATACGCAGTATTTT; CDR3 protein: CASSQALARDTQYF
V gene: TRBV19; clone size: -; D gene: TRBD2; J gene: TRBJ2-1; CDR3 DNA: TGTGCCAGTAGTCCTGGACTAGCGGGGGTGGATGAGCAGTTCTTC; CDR3 protein: CASSPGLAGVDEQFF
V gene: TRBV29-1; clone size: -; D gene: -; J gene: TRBJ2-5; CDR3 DNA: TGCAGCGTCGTCGCGTCAGGGCAAGAGACCCAGTACTTC; CDR3 protein: CSVVASGQETQYF
V gene: TRBV9; clone size: -; D gene: TRBD1; J gene: TRBJ2-7; CDR3 DNA: TGTGCCAGCAGCGTCTTACAACAGGGGGCCTACAGAAGGGAGCAGTACTTC; CDR3 protein: CASSVLQQGAYRREQYF
V gene: TRBV10-3; clone size: -; D gene: TRBD1; J gene: TRBJ2-1; CDR3 DNA: TGTGCCATTTCTAGGGGGCAGGGCTTCGGAAATGAGCAGTTCTTC; CDR3 protein: CAISRGQGFGNEQFF
V gene: TRBV13; clone size: -; D gene: TRBD1; J gene: TRBJ1-1; CDR3 DNA: TGTGCCAGCAGCGATACCGGGACAGCGAACACTGAAGCTTTCTTT; CDR3 protein: CASSDTGTANTEAFF
V gene: TRBV19; clone size: -; D gene: -; J gene: TRBJ2-7; CDR3 DNA: TGTGCCAGTTCCCCGGACGGGCCCTACGAGCAGTACTTC; CDR3 protein: CASSPDGPYEQYF
V gene: TRBV10-3; clone size: -; D gene: -; J gene: TRBJ2-1; CDR3 DNA: TGTGCCAAAGGGGAAGGGGGCAATGAGCAGTTCTTC; CDR3 protein: CAKGEGGNEQFF
V gene: TRBV6-5; clone size: -; D gene: -; J gene: TRBJ2-1; CDR3 DNA: TGTGCCAGCAGTTACTCGGGACTGACGGGTGAGCAGTTCTTC; CDR3 protein: CASSYSGLTGEQFF
V gene: TRBV18; clone size: -; D gene: TRBD1; J gene: TRBJ2-7; CDR3 DNA: TGTGCCAGCTCATCCTCCGGGACAGGGGCCTACGAGCAGTACTTC; CDR3 protein: CASSSSGTGAYEQYF
V gene: TRBV11-1; clone size: -; D gene: TRBD2; J gene: TRBJ2-1; CDR3 DNA: TGTGCCAGCAGCAGCCTAGCGGGTTTTACCTACAATGAGCAGTTCTTC; CDR3 protein: CASSSLAGFTYNEQFF
V gene: TRBV7-8; clone size: -; D gene: -; J gene: TRBJ2-7; CDR3 DNA: TGTGCCAGCAGCTTAGTCGGGGGCGGACCCTACGAGCAGTACTTC; CDR3 protein: CASSLVGGGPYEQYF
V gene: TRBV2; clone size: -; D gene: -; J gene: TRBJ2-2; CDR3 DNA: TGTGCCAGCATATCGGACACTAATTTAGCCGGGGAGCTGTTTTTT; CDR3 protein: CASISDTNLAGELFF